This T cell receptor beta chain was captured by sequencing in a study of shared clonotypes between healthy human individuals. Worth noting for this clone: An end of the junction does not agree with germline; a read error may underlie this.

Healthy HIV-negative adults with no recent acute infections or vaccinations were recruited as donors. Here immunoSEQ multiplex PCR was the method, and the copy in TCRdb shows in-frame clones only, minus some. The data contain approximately 2,300,000 clones, less than 95% of them singletons. Germline CDR1 reads MGHRA; CDR2 reads YSYEKL. The CDR3 is 16 residues long. Sequencing was carried out using naive CD4+ T cells from PBMCs. The subset: CD45RA+ positively selected. V gene TRBV4-1 combines with J gene TRBJ2-7, with TRBD2 identical over 10 bases. The TCR comes from a man between 18 and 29 years old in good health. Some clones in this sample may be carry-over from other donors' samples. In nucleotides, the CDR3 is TGCGCCAGCAGACAAGTCGGGACTAGCGCTTCCTACGAGCAGTACTTC. This codes for CASRQVGTSASYEQYF.